Below, 10 T cell receptor beta chains from the same sample are listed, as sequenced in a study of blood T cells in healthy people across ages. PCR was performed a second time for 7 to 11 cycles using a sample-barcoded 5' primer and a J-beta primer mix. TCRdb reprocessed the 5' RACE reads with MiXCR, giving one entry per CDR3 protein. The sample holds under 2 million distinct CDR3 sequences, 30% to 35% seen once. Sequencing was carried out using blood. The receptors derive from a woman under 40 in good health.

V is TRBV20-1 and J is TRBJ1-6; TRBD1 matches 8 bases. J lost 10 bases, V lost 3 bases, and 14 bases had no gene match. Germline V gives CDR1 DFQATT, CDR2 SNEGSKA (reference sequence). CDR3 size: 16 residues. The CDR3 DNA follows: TGCAGTGCTAGGGGGGTGGCAGGGGGCTCTCGATCACCCCTCCACTTT. Protein product: CSARGVAGGSRSPLHF.

This chain connects TRBV6-6 to TRBJ1-5; possible D gene TRBD1, 5 bases. CDR3 length equals 15 residues. Germline V lookup: CDR1 MNHNY, CDR2 SVGAGI (reference sequence). The V and J ends lost 0 bases and 3 bases respectively, with 9 bases between them. For the CDR3, the DNA is TGTGCCAGCAGTTACTCGAAAGGGGACAATCAGCCCCAGCATTTT. It yields the protein CASSYSKGDNQPQHF.

Comments on this clonotype: Sequence at one end of the junction differs from germline and may be a read error. This chain links TRBV20-1 with TRBJ2-3; the D gene could be TRBD1 or TRBD2 (5 bases each). The CDR3 length is 17 residues. Germline-derived CDR1 and CDR2 are DFQATT and SNEGSKA (reference sequence). As DNA, the CDR3 is TGCAGTACTAGTTATTTCGCGAGGGGATTTGACACAGATACGCAGTATTTT. It specifies CSTSYFARGFDTDTQYF.

This chain connects TRBV6-2 or TRBV6-3 to TRBJ2-7; D remains ambiguous. Germline V lookup: CDR1 MNHEY, CDR2 SVGEGT. V shed 6 bases and J shed 0 bases, with 15 bases lying between them. CDR3 length: 15 amino acids. The CDR3 loop is CASSPLPRSSYEQYF. For the CDR3, the DNA is TGTGCCAGCAGCCCCCTGCCACGGAGCTCCTACGAGCAGTACTTC.

There are a few counts of this clonotype. The V and J genes are TRBV6-6 and TRBJ2-3, with TRBD2 identical over 14 bases. CDR3 length equals 17 residues. The V and J ends lost 3 bases and 2 bases, in that order; junction bases with no gene match: 4. Germline V gene data show CDR1 as MNHNY and CDR2 as SVGAGI (reference sequence). CDR3 in amino acids: CASSYPGLAGDTDTQYF. The CDR3 DNA reads TGTGCCAGCAGTTATCCGGGACTAGCGGGAGACACAGATACGCAGTATTTT.

The chain is built from TRBV20-1 and TRBJ1-1; D is perhaps TRBD1 (5 bases). The germline gives CDR1 DFQATT, CDR2 SNEGSKA (reference sequence). Trimming took off 6 bases at V and 5 bases at J, with 10 bases between the two ends. The CDR3 length is 11 residues. CDR3: CSASRETEAFF. The CDR3 bases are TGCAGTGCCAGCAGGGAAACTGAAGCTTTCTTT.

This clonotype was seen a handful of times. The chain couples TRBV15 to TRBJ1-2; 8 positions agree with TRBD1. Germline assignment: CDR1 LNHNV and CDR2 YYDKDF (reference sequence). After removal of 4 bases from V and 8 bases from J, the junction contained 9 bases not matched to a gene. The CDR3 runs to 14 residues. CDR3 coding DNA: TGTGCCACCAGCACTCGGACAGGGAAGTACGGCTACACCTTC. Translated, it gives CATSTRTGKYGYTF.

The chain employs TRBV21-1 and TRBJ1-5; the table's D call, TRBD1, was not checked against the DNA. TRBV21-1 is a pseudogene. The CDR3 consists of 16 residues. As DNA, the CDR3 is TGTGCCAGCAGCAAAGTTTCGACAGATAGCAATCAGCCCCAGCATTTT. This encodes CASSKVSTDSNQPQHF.

The chain is built from TRBV6-1 and TRBJ1-5; tentatively, D is TRBD1 (5 bases). The germline V gene has CDR1 MNHNS and CDR2 SASEGT. Trimming removed 7 bases from V and 6 bases from J, with 13 bases in between. This CDR3 contains 13 residues. The CDR3 loop reads CASTGQGLQPQHF. The CDR3 DNA reads as TGTGCCAGCACTGGGCAGGGCCTTCAGCCCCAGCATTTT.

This clonotype was detected ten times or more. In DNA form, the CDR3 reads TGCAGTGCTAGGCCGGGACGGCCCGACTACGAGCAGTACTTC. This encodes CSARPGRPDYEQYF. The rearrangement joins TRBV20-1 to TRBJ2-7; possibly TRBD1 or TRBD2 for D (5 bases each). V lost 3 bases and J 3 bases, leaving 15 bases between the germline ends. From germline, CDR1 is DFQATT and CDR2 SNEGSKA (reference sequence). The CDR3 contains 14 residues.